Below, 6 T cell receptor beta chains from the same sample are listed, as sequenced in a study of neurological immune-mediated disorders. TCRdb independently ran MiXCR on the 5' RACE reads; one entry per CDR3 protein. The table shows about 70,000 distinct CDR3 sequences, with roughly 4.5% occurring only once. Specimen: PBMCs. Receptors were obtained from a woman between 65 and 79 years old with multiple sclerosis.

This clonotype was detected only a few times. This chain connects TRBV20-1 to TRBJ2-7, with 7 bases matching TRBD1. CDR1 is DFQATT, CDR2 SNEGSKA, per germline (reference sequence). This CDR3 region has 15 residues. J was trimmed by 0 bases and V by 0 bases; bases with no gene match: 5. The CDR3 DNA follows: TGCAGTGCTAGAGAAACCGGGACAGCCTCCTACGAGCAGTACTTC. Translating gives CSARETGTASYEQYF.

This clonotype was seen many times. The rearrangement links TRBV5-6 to TRBJ1-2, with D unresolved. The CDR3 totals 15 residues. Germline V gives CDR1 SGHDT, CDR2 YYEEEE. Trimming pared 1 base from V and 0 bases from J, leaving 10 bases between. The CDR3 loop reads CASSLRSTTNYGYTF. The CDR3 DNA sequence: TGTGCCAGCAGCTTGAGGAGCACAACTAACTATGGCTACACCTTC. The entire variable domain, with the rest obtained from reference TRBV5-6 and TRBJ1-2, is as follows: DAGVTQSPTHLIKTRGQQVTLRCSPKSGHDTVSWYQQALGQGPQFIFQYYEEEERQRGNFPDRFSGHQFPNYSSELNVNALLLGDSALYLCASSLRSTTNYGYTFGSGTRLTVV.

This clonotype has ten or more counts. V gene TRBV9 combines with J gene TRBJ2-2; D gene unclear. The CDR3 has 14 amino acids. V was cut by 0 bases and J by 4 bases, with 7 bases left in between. Germline V CDR1 and CDR2: SGDLS, YYNGEE. Here the CDR3 DNA reads TGTGCCAGCAGCGTAGGGAGACGCACCGGGGAGCTGTTTTTT. Translating gives CASSVGRRTGELFF.

This clonotype was seen ten or more times. This sequence joins TRBV12-3 or TRBV12-4 and TRBJ2-1, with D perhaps matching TRBD1 (6 bases). The CDR3 has 15 residues. V lost 6 bases, J lost 6 bases, and 18 bases lay in between. The CDR3 DNA follows: TGTGCCAGCAGGATACAGGGCTCAAATGTCAATGAGCAGTTCTTC. This sequence encodes CASRIQGSNVNEQFF.

In this sample, this clonotype turned up many times. The chain joins TRBV3-1 to TRBJ1-6, with D unresolved. The germline V and J ends were trimmed by 1 base and 6 bases, with 4 bases remaining between them. CDR3 size: 13 residues. CDR1 and CDR2 from the germline V gene are LGHDT and YNNKEL (reference sequence). CDR3 amino acids: CASSQARNSPLHF. The CDR3 coding sequence is TGTGCCAGCAGCCAAGCGCGTAATTCACCCCTCCACTTT.

This clonotype has a count of ten or more. The chain is built from TRBV20-1 and TRBJ2-7, with D possibly being TRBD1 or TRBD2 (5 bases each). The CDR3 has 16 amino acids. CDR1 and CDR2 from the germline V gene are DFQATT and SNEGSKA (reference sequence). Trimming removed 0 bases from V and 0 bases from J, with 15 bases in between. CDR3 loop: CSARDLSEGPSYEQYF. CDR3 in DNA: TGCAGTGCTAGAGATCTCTCCGAGGGGCCCTCCTACGAGCAGTACTTC.